The 21 T cell receptor beta chains reported below all come from one sample, sequenced in a study of blood T cell repertoires in COVID-19. The table came from immunoSEQ multiplex PCR; TCRdb's copy has only in-frame clones and leaves some out. The repertoire holds a few hundred thousand clones, with 75% to 90% as singletons. The specimen sequenced was PBMCs or T cells enriched from blood (not recorded which). The receptors here all came from a woman between 40 and 50 years old who had recovered from COVID-19.

V and J are TRBV4-1 and TRBJ1-5; D gene unclear. The CDR3 totals 15 residues. The V end was cut by 0 bases, the J end by 7 bases, with 13 bases between. Germline CDR1 is MGHRA and CDR2 is YSYEKL. The chain's CDR3 is CASSQELAGWQPQHF. The CDR3 nucleotides read TGCGCCAGCAGCCAAGAATTAGCGGGGTGGCAGCCCCAGCATTTT.

The chain couples TRBV10-3 to TRBJ1-2; D is ambiguous. The CDR3 is 13 amino acids. Germline V gene lookup returns CDR1 ENHRY and CDR2 SYGVKD. Trimming removed 3 bases at V and 4 bases at J, with 9 bases between. CDR3 coding DNA: TGTGCCATCAGTGACGGACTGGGCTATGGCTACACCTTC. Its protein product is CAISDGLGYGYTF.

The rearrangement uses TRBV24-1 and TRBJ2-7; D is perhaps TRBD1 (6 bases). The CDR3 consists of 15 residues. V was cut by 3 bases and J by 3 bases, with 14 bases left in between. Looked up from germline, CDR1 is KGHDR and CDR2 is SFDVKD. The CDR3 reads CATSDGGLLDYEQYF. The CDR3, as DNA: TGTGCCACCAGTGATGGGGGCCTACTTGACTACGAGCAGTACTTC.

The chain has TRBV27 and TRBJ2-1, with TRBD2 as a possible D gene (7 bases). The V gene lost 3 bases and the J gene lost 7 bases, with 16 bases spanning the gap. Germline-derived CDR1 and CDR2 are MNHEY and SMNVEV (reference sequence). This CDR3 is built from 15 residues. CDR3 region: CASSFPGGGGNEQFF. The CDR3 DNA reads as TGTGCCAGCAGTTTCCCAGGCGGGGGCGGGAATGAGCAGTTCTTC.

This sequence joins TRBV30 and TRBJ1-1, with a tentative D call TRBD1 (6 bases). Germline loops: CDR1 GTSNPN, CDR2 SVGIG (reference sequence). Trimming removed 3 bases from V and 1 base from J, with 9 bases in between. The CDR3 length is 13 residues. The CDR3 reads CAWRLQGNTEAFF. In DNA, the CDR3 is TGTGCCTGGAGACTACAGGGGAACACTGAAGCTTTCTTT.

The chain couples TRBV24-1 to TRBJ1-5; D possibly corresponds to TRBD1 (5 bases). The V end was cut by 5 bases, the J end by 0 bases, with 13 bases between. Germline V gives CDR1 KGHDR, CDR2 SFDVKD. CDR3 size: 16 residues. Here the CDR3 reads CATSVRQPNSNQPQHF. The DNA of the CDR3 is TGTGCCACCAGTGTCAGACAGCCTAATAGCAATCAGCCCCAGCATTTT.

CDR3 residues: CASTWQDTDTGELFF. The CDR3 DNA sequence: TGTGCCAGCACCTGGCAGGATACCGACACCGGGGAGCTGTTTTTT. V usage is TRBV2 and J usage is TRBJ2-2; no clear D gene. There are 15 residues in the CDR3. V lost 7 bases and J 3 bases, leaving 15 bases between the germline ends. Germline lookup yields CDR1 SNHLY and CDR2 FYNNEI.

J is TRBJ2-1 and V is TRBV2; 14 nucleotides agree with TRBD2. The CDR3 extends over 16 amino acids. The J segment lost 7 bases and the V segment lost 4 bases, leaving 6 bases of the junction unmatched. Germline CDR1 is SNHLY and CDR2 is FYNNEI. The CDR3 protein is CASSGGGTSGSNEQFF. The CDR3 DNA is TGTGCCAGCAGTGGAGGGGGGACTAGCGGGAGTAATGAGCAGTTCTTC.

The chain combines TRBV6-2 or TRBV6-3 with TRBJ2-3; D gene ambiguous. The germline CDR1 and CDR2 sequences are MNHEY and SVGEGT. CDR3 size: 16 residues. Trimming removed 2 bases at V and 2 bases at J, with 14 bases between. The CDR3 sequence is CASSYGLAATTDTQYF. DNA for the CDR3: TGTGCCAGCAGTTACGGGTTGGCGGCCACCACAGATACGCAGTATTTT.

The rearrangement links TRBV6-6 to TRBJ1-1, with D maybe TRBD1 (6 bases). Germline V gene sequence: CDR1 MNHNY, CDR2 SVGAGI (reference sequence). V was trimmed by 5 bases and J by 9 bases, leaving 25 bases between them. The CDR3 runs to 16 residues. DNA for the CDR3: TGTGCCAGCAGTCACACCCCTGGACAGCGATCACCCAAAGCTTTCTTT. Its translation is CASSHTPGQRSPKAFF.

The chain has TRBV6-5 and TRBJ1-2; D possibly corresponds to TRBD1 (6 bases). Trimming removed 0 bases from V and 5 bases from J, with 13 bases in between. CDR1 MNHEY and CDR2 SVGAGI come from the germline V gene. The CDR3 contains 15 residues. The CDR3 loop is CASSYSMWGTYGYTF. CDR3 in DNA: TGTGCCAGCAGTTACTCGATGTGGGGGACATATGGCTACACCTTC.

The V and J genes are TRBV9 and TRBJ1-3; 9 nucleotides agree with TRBD1. The germline CDR1 and CDR2 sequences are SGDLS and YYNGEE. Losses at the gene ends were 2 bases for V and 7 bases for J; bases not matched to a gene: 7. The CDR3 has 15 amino acids. The CDR3 sequence is CASSVTGGPGNTIYF. DNA of the CDR3: TGTGCCAGCAGCGTTACAGGGGGCCCCGGCAACACCATATATTTT.

This clone was seen just once. The V and J genes are TRBV7-8 and TRBJ1-5, with D possibly matching TRBD1 (6 bases). The CDR3 length is 14 residues. Germline CDR1 and CDR2: SGHVS and FQNEAQ. Between the trimmed V and J ends, which lost 4 bases and 4 bases, there was a span of 11 bases. The CDR3 nucleotides read TGTGCCAGCAGCTCCCGGGACAAGAATCAGCCCCAGCATTTT. It is translated as CASSSRDKNQPQHF.

This clone was counted once. J is TRBJ2-3 and V is TRBV29-1; D perhaps matches TRBD2 (5 bases). The ends were cut back, 6 bases at V and 3 bases at J, with 13 bases in the middle. There are 13 residues in the CDR3. Germline V lookup: CDR1 SQVTM, CDR2 ANQGSEA. The CDR3 is CSVRERVTDTQYF. The CDR3 DNA reads TGCAGCGTCCGGGAAAGGGTTACAGATACGCAGTATTTT.

The rearrangement joins TRBV6-4 to TRBJ2-1; the D gene is possibly TRBD2 (7 bases). Germline-derived CDR1 and CDR2 are MRHNA and SNTAGT. Deletions cut 6 bases from V and 0 bases from J, with 15 bases between. This CDR3 comprises 16 residues. The CDR3 region has the DNA TGTGCCAGCAGGGGGGGCGGGAGAGTCTCCTACAATGAGCAGTTCTTC. This translates into CASRGGGRVSYNEQFF.

V gene TRBV7-2 combines with J gene TRBJ1-3; no clear D gene. CDR1 SGHTA and CDR2 FQGNSA come from the germline V gene. The ends were cut back, 3 bases at V and 0 bases at J, with 15 bases in the middle. The CDR3 runs 17 residues. CDR3 sequence: CASSFRTTTSSGNTIYF. Written as DNA, the CDR3 is TGTGCCAGCAGCTTCAGAACCACTACCAGCTCTGGAAACACCATATATTTT.

Remarks on this clone: Other DNA variants within this sample encode the same CDR3. The chain employs TRBV2 and TRBJ1-5; the match to TRBD1 covers 8 bases. The CDR3 sequence is 14 residues long. CDR1 SNHLY and CDR2 FYNNEI come from the germline V gene. V gave up 4 bases and J gave up 3 bases; unmatched junction bases: 2. The CDR3 DNA reads TGTGCCAGCAGTGGACAGGGGCCCAATCAGCCCCAGCATTTT. Its protein is CASSGQGPNQPQHF.

The chain uses TRBV6-6 and TRBJ2-7; maybe TRBD2 (6 bases). CDR3 length: 12 residues. Per the germline V gene, CDR1 is MNHNY and CDR2 is SVGAGI (reference sequence). Trimming left V 6 bases short and J 4 bases short, with 10 bases between. The CDR3 coding sequence is TGTGCCAGCAGCAATGGGGGGTACGAGCAGTACTTC. It translates to CASSNGGYEQYF.

The V gene is TRBV4-3, the J gene TRBJ2-2; D is unresolved. The CDR3 is made up of 16 amino acids. V gave up 4 bases and J gave up 0 bases, with 12 bases separating them. Germline CDR1 and CDR2: LGHNA and YSLEER. DNA for the CDR3: TGCGCCAGCAGCCCCAGGTCGGCCACGAACACCGGGGAGCTGTTTTTT. This codes for CASSPRSATNTGELFF.

In regard to this clone: This sample includes further DNA sequences coding for the same CDR3. The V gene is TRBV9, the J gene TRBJ2-5, with TRBD2 as a possible D gene (5 bases). The CDR3 has 12 amino acids. Germline CDR1 is SGDLS and CDR2 is YYNGEE. Deletions cut 4 bases from V and 3 bases from J, with 7 bases between. Here the CDR3 DNA reads TGTGCCAGCAGCAGGACTGAAGAGACCCAGTACTTC. Encoded protein: CASSRTEETQYF.

The chain uses TRBV30 and TRBJ1-2, with 8 nucleotides matching TRBD1. The ends lost 3 bases at V and 8 bases at J; junction bases unmatched: 17. The length of the CDR3 is 16 residues. Germline V gives CDR1 GTSNPN, CDR2 SVGIG (reference sequence). CDR3 residues: CAWSLLGAGGVIGYTF. CDR3 nucleotide sequence: TGTGCCTGGAGCCTCTTGGGGGCAGGGGGCGTTATCGGCTACACCTTC.